This TCR beta chain is drawn from a study of shared clonotypes between healthy human individuals. As concerns this clone: Its cognate antigen is unknown.

Replicate PCRs for sorted subsets used roughly 200 ng DNA; this equaled around 29,000 T cell genomes. Generated by immunoSEQ multiplex PCR, the TCRdb table keeps only in-frame clones and is missing some. This table has approximately 1.4 million clones, around 98% appearing once. Trimming removed 0 bases from V and 3 bases from J; junction bases left unmatched: 8. CDR1 is SGDLS and CDR2 is YYNGEE in the germline V gene. This CDR3 has 16 residues. Study-level results: What limited the represented genetic and exposure-history diversity was the small number of donors.

Sequenced input: naive CD4+ T cells sorted from blood. Subset indicated: CD45RA+ positively selected. The chain carries TRBV9 and TRBJ1-1, with 7 bases lining up with TRBD1. This sequence was found in a man younger than 40 in good health. This CDR3 reads CASSVAPHRGHTEAFF. CDR3 coding DNA: TGTGCCAGCAGCGTAGCCCCCCACAGGGGACACACTGAAGCTTTCTTT.